A selection of T cell receptor beta chains follows, all from one sample in a study of blood T cell repertoires in COVID-19. Libraries were prepared by immunoSEQ multiplex PCR; TCRdb keeps only in-frame clonotypes and omits some of them. The table includes tens of thousands of clones, roughly nine tenths detected once. The sequenced sample was peripheral blood. The receptors stem from a human donor in a cohort sampled during active COVID-19. Each CDR3 is given without its conserved first and last residue. Fields, in order: clone size, V gene, J gene, CDR3 protein. Expanded clones get a size class; other rows say once, few or many, or leave the size out.

abundance: NA; v_gene: TRBV9; j_gene: TRBJ2-5; CDR3aa: ASSAGLAGGTPQETQY
abundance: NA; v_gene: TRBV24-1; j_gene: TRBJ1-2; CDR3aa: ATSDSDRGFGYT
abundance: NA; v_gene: TRBV11-2; j_gene: TRBJ2-2; CDR3aa: ASSQYGLAGGRNTGELF
abundance: NA; v_gene: TRBV7-2; j_gene: TRBJ2-3; CDR3aa: ASTMSGGPADTQY
abundance: NA; v_gene: TRBV6-4; j_gene: TRBJ2-1; CDR3aa: ASSPGLAGGPLFVNEQF
abundance: NA; v_gene: TRBV6-2/TRBV6-3; j_gene: TRBJ2-7; CDR3aa: ASSLDRNPSYEQY
abundance: NA; v_gene: TRBV4-1; j_gene: TRBJ2-5; CDR3aa: ASSRTSGGAGETQY
abundance: NA; v_gene: TRBV5-1; j_gene: TRBJ2-7; CDR3aa: ASSLTSGWTYEQY
abundance: NA; v_gene: TRBV5-4; j_gene: TRBJ2-3; CDR3aa: ASSLYGTGNTQY
abundance: NA; v_gene: TRBV5-1; j_gene: TRBJ2-7; CDR3aa: ASSPFGSGRPYEQY
abundance: once; v_gene: TRBV5-5; j_gene: TRBJ1-1; CDR3aa: ASRIRHGTEAF
abundance: NA; v_gene: TRBV6-2/TRBV6-3; j_gene: TRBJ2-6; CDR3aa: ASSYDRSGANVLT
abundance: NA; v_gene: TRBV5-1; j_gene: TRBJ1-4; CDR3aa: ASRWITTPNEKLF
abundance: NA; v_gene: TRBV5-6; j_gene: TRBJ2-7; CDR3aa: ASSLGTKSYEQY
abundance: NA; v_gene: TRBV19; j_gene: TRBJ1-5; CDR3aa: ASSIKTGNLRNQPQH
abundance: NA; v_gene: TRBV6-5; j_gene: TRBJ2-5; CDR3aa: ASSYSTGQTQETQY
abundance: NA; v_gene: TRBV7-2; j_gene: TRBJ1-6; CDR3aa: ASSLEGVRSPLH
abundance: NA; v_gene: TRBV5-1; j_gene: TRBJ2-5; CDR3aa: ASSWGGTAQETQY
abundance: NA; v_gene: TRBV6-4; j_gene: TRBJ1-3; CDR3aa: ASHSQGQSSGNTIY
abundance: NA; v_gene: TRBV27; j_gene: TRBJ2-5; CDR3aa: ASSFMGSGTQY
abundance: NA; v_gene: TRBV14; j_gene: TRBJ1-1; CDR3aa: ASSRSSLLNTEAF
abundance: NA; v_gene: TRBV28; j_gene: TRBJ2-1; CDR3aa: ASSFRQGRGGSHNEQF
abundance: NA; v_gene: TRBV27; j_gene: TRBJ2-7; CDR3aa: ASSFQIPYEQY
abundance: once; v_gene: TRBV6-2/TRBV6-3; j_gene: TRBJ2-3; CDR3aa: ASSNGQGTDTQY
abundance: NA; v_gene: TRBV7-7; j_gene: TRBJ2-1; CDR3aa: ASSLDNSGTAKQF
abundance: NA; v_gene: TRBV4-3; j_gene: TRBJ1-6; CDR3aa: ASSQAGHYNSPLH
abundance: NA; v_gene: TRBV5-1; j_gene: TRBJ2-1; CDR3aa: ASMGTSGGSSYNEQF
abundance: NA; v_gene: TRBV28; j_gene: TRBJ1-5; CDR3aa: ASDQGGGNQPQH
abundance: NA; v_gene: TRBV2; j_gene: TRBJ1-2; CDR3aa: ATKREHYGYT
abundance: NA; v_gene: TRBV6-1; j_gene: TRBJ1-3; CDR3aa: ASSEVSRSGNTIY
abundance: NA; v_gene: TRBV7-9; j_gene: TRBJ1-1; CDR3aa: ASSLAGRLNTEAF
abundance: NA; v_gene: TRBV21-1; j_gene: TRBJ2-7; CDR3aa: ASSTSRDRTLHYEQY
abundance: few; v_gene: TRBV15; j_gene: TRBJ1-5; CDR3aa: ATSSPDQPQH
abundance: NA; v_gene: TRBV7-3; j_gene: TRBJ2-3; CDR3aa: ASSSGGPDTQY
abundance: NA; v_gene: TRBV6-5; j_gene: TRBJ1-1; CDR3aa: ASSYSRLFTEAF
abundance: NA; v_gene: TRBV28; j_gene: TRBJ1-4; CDR3aa: ASSSLIPGEKLF
abundance: NA; v_gene: TRBV18; j_gene: TRBJ1-3; CDR3aa: ASSPPRGQSLNSGNTIY
abundance: once; v_gene: TRBV11-2; j_gene: TRBJ2-7; CDR3aa: ASKKGQESYEQY
abundance: NA; v_gene: TRBV4-2; j_gene: TRBJ2-2; CDR3aa: ASSQDRVDTGELF
abundance: NA; v_gene: TRBV28; j_gene: TRBJ1-1; CDR3aa: ASSPTENTEAF
abundance: NA; v_gene: TRBV7-3; j_gene: TRBJ1-1; CDR3aa: ASSLISVSGVNTEAF
abundance: once; v_gene: TRBV19; j_gene: TRBJ1-6; CDR3aa: ASSILATQDNSPLH
abundance: NA; v_gene: TRBV30; j_gene: TRBJ2-2; CDR3aa: AWRRTGGWTGELF
abundance: NA; v_gene: TRBV6-5; j_gene: TRBJ2-3; CDR3aa: ASSYSSVDTQY
abundance: NA; v_gene: TRBV28; j_gene: TRBJ1-6; CDR3aa: ASTPGPGNSPLH
abundance: NA; v_gene: TRBV4-3; j_gene: TRBJ2-3; CDR3aa: ASSQVYSGADTQY
abundance: NA; v_gene: TRBV4-2; j_gene: TRBJ1-3; CDR3aa: ASSQVREGAGNTIY
abundance: NA; v_gene: TRBV3-1/TRBV3-2; j_gene: TRBJ2-7; CDR3aa: ASSQGAGGYEQY
abundance: NA; v_gene: TRBV5-4; j_gene: TRBJ2-1; CDR3aa: ASSYTLAGASYNEQF
abundance: NA; v_gene: TRBV25-1; j_gene: TRBJ2-2; CDR3aa: ASSLGADTGELF
abundance: NA; v_gene: TRBV12-5; j_gene: TRBJ2-1; CDR3aa: ASGLVLSRLAGAYNEQF
abundance: NA; v_gene: TRBV24-1; j_gene: TRBJ1-2; CDR3aa: ATSDGGQNYGYT
abundance: NA; v_gene: TRBV5-1; j_gene: TRBJ2-3; CDR3aa: ASSLAGVGDTQY
abundance: NA; v_gene: TRBV5-6; j_gene: TRBJ2-7; CDR3aa: ASSLGRGVTLDEQY
abundance: NA; v_gene: TRBV27; j_gene: TRBJ2-1; CDR3aa: ASSRLGQEGIYNEQF
abundance: NA; v_gene: TRBV7-8; j_gene: TRBJ1-3; CDR3aa: ASSLVGYKLMPNTIY
abundance: few; v_gene: TRBV5-1; j_gene: TRBJ1-1; CDR3aa: ASSLGDRAHLEAF
abundance: once; v_gene: TRBV25-1; j_gene: TRBJ2-5; CDR3aa: ASSEWGGGDRETQY
abundance: once; v_gene: TRBV10-1; j_gene: TRBJ2-7; CDR3aa: ASSETKGRKNYEQY